These 20 T cell receptor beta chains originate from one sample sequenced in a study of cytomegalovirus exposure and HLA in healthy donors. It was with 60 Vbeta and 13 Jbeta primers that the PCR ran. Only in-frame clones appear in the TCRdb table, and some are missing; sequencing was by immunoSEQ multiplex PCR. The table has roughly 150,000 clones, about 75% seen once; the top ten hold about 0.64%. The sequencing input was PBMCs. These TCRs come from a male donor in good health and CMV-seronegative.

V and J are TRBV7-9 and TRBJ1-5; D remains ambiguous. Germline V lookup: CDR1 SEHNR, CDR2 FQNEAQ (reference sequence). The CDR3 consists of 15 residues. The ends were cut back, 1 base at V and 0 bases at J, with 7 bases in the middle. The DNA for the CDR3 is TGTGCCAGCAGCTTAGGAGATTCTAGCAATCAGCCCCAGCATTTT. Amino acids: CASSLGDSSNQPQHF.

The rearrangement joins TRBV9 to TRBJ2-1; TRBD1 aligns across 10 bases. The germline V gene encodes CDR1 SGDLS and CDR2 YYNGEE. The CDR3 totals 16 residues. The junction had 7 bases not matched to a gene; V was cut back by 3 bases and J by 4 bases. In nucleotides, the CDR3 is TGTGCCAGCAGCGCTCCGACAGGGGGCATGTACAATGAGCAGTTCTTC. Encoded protein: CASSAPTGGMYNEQFF. Complete variable domain (other parts from reference TRBV9 and TRBJ2-1): DSGVTQTPKHLITATGQRVTLRCSPRSGDLSVYWYQQSLDQGLQFLIQYYNGEERAKGNILERFSAQQFPDLHSELNLSSLELGDSALYFCASSAPTGGMYNEQFFGPGTRLTVL.

This chain connects TRBV5-8 to TRBJ2-1, with 8 bases identical to TRBD2. The germline CDR1 and CDR2 sequences are SGHTS and YDEGEE. J lost 5 bases, V lost 4 bases, and 8 bases had no gene match. The CDR3 totals 15 residues. The CDR3 nucleotides read TGTGCCAGCAGCCCCGGGACTAGAGACAACAATGAGCAGTTCTTC. This sequence encodes CASSPGTRDNNEQFF.

The chain joins TRBV30 to TRBJ1-6; a weak D match, TRBD1 (5 bases). CDR1 and CDR2 (germline): GTSNPN, SVGIG (reference sequence). Trimming took off 6 bases at V and 6 bases at J, with 18 bases between the two ends. This CDR3 comprises 15 residues. CDR3 region: CACPDGGSGNSPLHF. The CDR3 bases are TGTGCCTGTCCGGATGGGGGGTCAGGTAATTCACCCCTCCACTTT.

The CDR3: CASSFSGGGYEQYF. The CDR3 DNA reads TGCGCCAGCAGCTTTTCCGGGGGAGGCTACGAGCAGTACTTC. The chain carries TRBV5-1 and TRBJ2-7; a weak D match, TRBD2 (6 bases). CDR1 is SGHRS and CDR2 is YFSETQ in the germline V gene. Trimming cost V 2 bases and J 3 bases, with 12 bases left between them. The length of the CDR3 is 14 residues. The whole variable domain, filled in from reference TRBV5-1 and TRBJ2-7, reads KAGVTQTPRYLIKTRGQQVTLSCSPISGHRSVSWYQQTPGQGLQFLFEYFSETQRNKGNFPGRFSGRQFSNSRSEMNVSTLELGDSALYLCASSFSGGGYEQYFGPGTRLTVT.

This chain joins TRBV18 and TRBJ2-2; 8 bases are a match to TRBD1. V lost 4 bases to trimming and J lost 4 bases; unmatched junction nucleotides: 5. There are 15 residues in the CDR3. Germline values: CDR1 KGHSH, CDR2 LQKENI. The CDR3 DNA is TGTGCCAGCTCACAAGGACAGGGAGGCACCGGGGAGCTGTTTTTT. Translating it yields CASSQGQGGTGELFF. Using reference TRBV18 and TRBJ2-2 for the parts outside the CDR3, the full variable domain is NAGVMQNPRHLVRRRGQEARLRCSPMKGHSHVYWYRQLPEEGLKFMVYLQKENIIDESGMPKERFSAEFPKEGPSILRIQQVVRGDSAAYFCASSQGQGGTGELFFGEGSRLTVL.

This sequence joins TRBV9 and TRBJ2-7; 8 nucleotides line up with TRBD2. The CDR3 sequence is 15 residues long. CDR1 and CDR2 (germline): SGDLS, YYNGEE. The J segment lost 0 bases and the V segment lost 4 bases, leaving 6 bases of the junction unmatched. CDR3 in DNA: TGTGCCAGCAGCTTAGGACTAGCCTACTCCTACGAGCAGTACTTC. Residues: CASSLGLAYSYEQYF.

The rearrangement joins TRBV19 to TRBJ2-1; TRBD2 aligns across 8 bases. CDR1 LNHDA and CDR2 SQIVND come from the germline V gene (reference sequence). The CDR3 extends over 14 amino acids. The V gene end was trimmed by 4 bases and the J gene end by 4 bases; junction bases not matched to a gene: 3. The CDR3 sequence: CASSNGGDYNEQFF. The CDR3 DNA sequence: TGTGCCAGTAGTAACGGGGGGGATTACAATGAGCAGTTCTTC.

There are a few counts of this clone. The gene calls are TRBV7-6 and TRBJ2-7, with D tentatively TRBD1 (5 bases). Germline CDR1 SGHVS, CDR2 FNYEAQ. This CDR3 contains 15 residues. Trimming took off 1 base at V and 5 bases at J, with 15 bases between the two ends. CDR3 loop: CASSLGGQGGHEQYF. The DNA for the CDR3 is TGTGCCAGCAGCTTAGGTGGCCAGGGCGGCCACGAGCAGTACTTC.

The gene calls are TRBV5-4 and TRBJ2-7, with a possible D match to TRBD2 (5 bases). Trimming left V 0 bases short and J 11 bases short, with 9 bases between. The CDR3 extends over 11 amino acids. CDR1 is SGHNT, CDR2 YYREEE, per germline (reference sequence). CDR3 residues: CASSLGGEEYF. The CDR3 nucleotides are TGTGCCAGCAGCTTGGGGGGAGAGGAGTACTTC.

This clone turned up a few times. This sequence joins TRBV5-1 and TRBJ1-5, with a tentative D call TRBD1 (6 bases). This CDR3 contains 15 residues. The ends were cut back, 9 bases at V and 1 base at J, with 17 bases in the middle. The germline V gene has CDR1 SGHRS and CDR2 YFSETQ. CDR3 sequence (DNA): TGCGCCACCATCGAGAAAGGACAGAGCAATCAGCCCCAGCATTTT. Translating gives CATIEKGQSNQPQHF.

The V and J genes are TRBV6-1 and TRBJ2-2; TRBD2 aligns across 13 bases. CDR3 length equals 16 residues. From germline, CDR1 is MNHNS and CDR2 SASEGT. The J segment lost 3 bases and the V segment lost 4 bases, leaving 2 bases of the junction unmatched. CDR3 region: CASSGGLAGYTGELFF. CDR3 DNA sequence: TGTGCCAGCAGTGGGGGACTAGCGGGGTACACCGGGGAGCTGTTTTTT.

This clone was seen a few times. This chain joins TRBV13 and TRBJ2-7, with 14 bases lining up with TRBD2. J was trimmed by 0 bases and V by 5 bases; bases with no gene match: 9. The CDR3 runs 18 residues. Germline V gives CDR1 PRHDT, CDR2 FYEKMQ (reference sequence). In nucleotides, the CDR3 is TGTGCCAGCAGCCGCCGGACTAGCGGGGGGTCGCACTCCTACGAGCAGTACTTC. Amino acids: CASSRRTSGGSHSYEQYF.

With respect to this clone: Its ends do not fully match the called genes, so a read error is possible. This rearrangement joins TRBV5-1 to TRBJ2-2, with 8 positions matching TRBD2. The CDR3 length is 14 residues. Germline values: CDR1 SGHRS, CDR2 YFSETQ. The CDR3 nucleotides are TGCGCCAGCCGCTTTGCGGGGGGCACCGGGGAGCTGTTTTTT. It specifies CASRFAGGTGELFF. Full variable domain (remainder filled in from reference TRBV5-1 and TRBJ2-2): KAGVTQTPRYLIKTRGQQVTLSCSPISGHRSVSWYQQTPGQGLQFLFEYFSETQRNKGNFPGRFSGRQFSNSRSEMNVSTLELGDSALYLCASRFAGGTGELFFGEGSRLTVL.

This sequence joins TRBV7-9 and TRBJ2-2; 10 nucleotides align to TRBD2. The CDR3 totals 15 residues. Looked up from germline, CDR1 is SEHNR and CDR2 is FQNEAQ (reference sequence). Losses at the gene ends were 5 bases for V and 3 bases for J; bases not matched to a gene: 3. CDR3 sequence (DNA): TGTGCCAGCAGCCCTAGCGGGAGTCACACCGGGGAGCTGTTTTTT. As protein: CASSPSGSHTGELFF.

V and J are TRBV2 and TRBJ2-2, with D maybe TRBD1 (6 bases). Looked up from germline, CDR1 is SNHLY and CDR2 is FYNNEI. V was pared by 6 bases and J by 6 bases, with 20 bases between. This CDR3 spans 16 amino acids. Here the CDR3 reads CASRRRDMILPGELFF. CDR3 coding DNA: TGTGCCAGCAGGCGCCGGGACATGATATTGCCCGGGGAGCTGTTTTTT. The whole variable domain, filled in from reference TRBV2 and TRBJ2-2, reads EPEVTQTPSHQVTQMGQEVILRCVPISNHLYFYWYRQILGQKVEFLVSFYNNEISEKSEIFDDQFSVERPDGSNFTLKIRSTKLEDSAMYFCASRRRDMILPGELFFGEGSRLTVL.

V gene TRBV29-1 combines with J gene TRBJ2-7, with 7 bases matching TRBD2. J gave up 4 bases and V 4 bases, and 10 bases lay outside the gene matches. The CDR3 spans 14 residues. CDR1 is SQVTM, CDR2 ANQGSEA, per germline. CDR3 DNA sequence: TGCAGCGTTGTTGGTTCGGGAGGCCCATACGAGCAGTACTTC. Translating it yields CSVVGSGGPYEQYF.

The CDR3: CASSARDRGLFTEAFF. DNA of the CDR3: TGTGCCAGCAGCGCCCGGGACAGGGGGCTGTTCACTGAAGCTTTCTTT. The chain is built from TRBV5-4 and TRBJ1-1; 12 bases agree with TRBD1. CDR1 and CDR2 (germline): SGHNT, YYREEE (reference sequence). This CDR3 comprises 16 residues. V lost 4 bases, J lost 4 bases, and 8 bases stayed unmatched.

The chain couples TRBV4-3 to TRBJ2-5; D possibly corresponds to TRBD1 (6 bases). The closer fit of TRBJ2-7 to the DNA end suggests the J call may be wrong. There are 14 residues in the CDR3. Germline-derived CDR1 and CDR2 are LGHNA and YSLEER. Written as DNA, the CDR3 is TGCGCCAGCAGCCAAGTAGGGGGAACCTACGAGCAGTACTTC. Protein: CASSQVGGTYEQYF.

CDR3 loop: CASSAGRAGQETQYF. CDR3 sequence (DNA): TGTGCCAGCAGCGCAGGCCGTGCTGGCCAAGAGACCCAGTACTTC. This rearrangement joins TRBV7-3 to TRBJ2-5; no clear D gene. With 5 bases removed from V and 1 base from J, the gap between germline ends came to 14 bases. CDR3 size: 15 residues. Germline CDR1 is SGHTA and CDR2 is FQGTGA.